Many counts were recorded for the clone carrying this T cell receptor beta chain. Its antigen is unidentified. This sample is part of a study of regulatory T cells in long-lasting Graves disease. Stated time point: persistent/refractory GD, antithyroid drugs over 5 years with positive TRAb. PBMC RNA served as the TCR library source. As a group, patients came from one endocrinology department in Xi'an, China. Around 9.8 milliliters of peripheral blood were taken and placed in EDTA tubes. Building of the TCR beta libraries involved iRepertoire HTBI primers and Arm-PCR of CDR3 regions. TCRdb re-derived calls from the multiplex PCR reads in MiXCR, one entry per CDR3 protein. The data show fewer than 450,000 distinct CDR3 sequences, less than 25% seen once. Study observations and caveats: Accuracy was possibly reduced by small sample size. Patients with persistent disease shared 2,500 or so public clonotypes, outpacing the roughly 950 shared by new patients.

The CDR3 covers 16 residues. Trimming removed 0 bases from V and 4 bases from J; junction bases left unmatched: 5. The V gene's germline CDR1 is SGHTA and CDR2 FQGNSA. The starting material was peripheral blood mononuclear cells (PBMCs), obtained when the disease was refractory, from a patient treated with antithyroid drugs. This receptor was obtained from a female donor with Graves disease. The gene calls are TRBV7-2 and TRBJ2-5, with 10 bases identical to TRBD2. As DNA, the CDR3 is TGTGCCAGCAGCTTAGCAGCGGGAGGGGCGGGAGAGACCCAGTACTTC. Translation: CASSLAAGGAGETQYF. The full variable domain, in which reference TRBV7-2 and TRBJ2-5 provide the parts outside the CDR3, is GAGVSQSPSNKVTEKGKDVELRCDPISGHTALYWYRQSLGQGLEFLIYFQGNSAPDKSGLPSDRFSAERTGGSVSTLTIQRTQQEDSAVYLCASSLAAGGAGETQYFGPGTRLLVL.